This T cell receptor beta chain emerged from a study of chemoradiotherapy in HPV16-positive cancers. Generated by immunoSEQ multiplex PCR, the TCRdb table keeps only in-frame clones and is missing some. The data show approximately 12,000 clones, 80% to 90% seen once. The germline V gene has CDR1 SGHTA and CDR2 FQGNSA. The V and J ends lost 0 bases and 6 bases respectively, with 11 bases between them. CDR3 size: 14 residues. Worth noting for this clone: Its antigen is undetermined.

Overall study findings and caveats: Candidate HPV-specific clones and E7-related TCR motifs grew in tumor during treatment.

Sequencing used blood, obtained from a patient who underwent chemoradiotherapy. The source of this sequence is a human donor with HPV-associated anogenital cancer. This chain links TRBV7-2 with TRBJ1-2, with D perhaps matching TRBD1 (6 bases). The CDR3 region is CASSLAGGPDGYTF. In nucleotides, the CDR3 is TGTGCCAGCAGCTTAGCGGGGGGGCCCGATGGCTACACCTTC.